Sequencing of this T cell receptor beta chain was carried out in a study of molecular identifiers for immune sequencing clone quantification. Whole-study findings and limits: Clones that exceeded 20 RNA copies held over 98% of effector molecules, yet under 1% in naive cells.

Comments on this clonotype: Its specificity is not known. One base away lies a much larger clone, so this may be a sequencing read error.

Germline trimming cut 6 bases from V and 5 bases from J; bases unmatched to any gene: 8. Germline V gene data show CDR1 as DFQATT and CDR2 as SNEGSKA (reference sequence). CDR3 length: 14 amino acids. As previously described, bulk TCR libraries were made using listed TCR primers. MiXCR was run by TCRdb on the PCR reads, yielding one entry per CDR3 protein. The sample shows 550,000 to 750,000 distinct CDR3 sequences, 20% of them seen only once. V is TRBV20-1 and J is TRBJ1-2; 11 bases match TRBD1. The source material was naive CD8+ T cells from blood, with Jurkat cell RNA spiked in. Subset: FACS-sorted CD8+CD4-CCR7+CD45RA+ naive T cells. The source is a human donor in good health. Some libraries in this study had Jurkat cell RNA spiked in. The CDR3 sequence is CSARRTGGYYGYTF. The CDR3 bases are TGCAGTGCCCGCCGGACAGGGGGCTATTATGGCTACACCTTC.